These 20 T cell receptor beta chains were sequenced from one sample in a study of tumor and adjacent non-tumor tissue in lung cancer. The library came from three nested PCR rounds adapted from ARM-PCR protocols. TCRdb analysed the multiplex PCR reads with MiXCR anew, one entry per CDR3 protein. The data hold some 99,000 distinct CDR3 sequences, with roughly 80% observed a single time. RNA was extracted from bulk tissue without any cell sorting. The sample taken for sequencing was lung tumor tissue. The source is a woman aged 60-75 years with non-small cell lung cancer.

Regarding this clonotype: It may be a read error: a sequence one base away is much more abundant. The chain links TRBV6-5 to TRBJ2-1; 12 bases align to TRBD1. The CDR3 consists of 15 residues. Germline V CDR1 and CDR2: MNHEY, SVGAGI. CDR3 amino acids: CASSTGTGGTNDQFF. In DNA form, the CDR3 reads TGTGCCAGCAGTACCGGGACAGGGGGCACCAATGACCAGTTCTTC.

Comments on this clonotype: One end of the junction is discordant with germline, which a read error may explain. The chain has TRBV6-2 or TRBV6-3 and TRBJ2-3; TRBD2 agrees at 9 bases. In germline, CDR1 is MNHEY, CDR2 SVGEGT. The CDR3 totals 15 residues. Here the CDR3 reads CARSSGGGAPDTQYF. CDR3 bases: TGTGCCAGGAGTTCGGGCGGGGGGGCCCCAGACACGCAGTATTTT.

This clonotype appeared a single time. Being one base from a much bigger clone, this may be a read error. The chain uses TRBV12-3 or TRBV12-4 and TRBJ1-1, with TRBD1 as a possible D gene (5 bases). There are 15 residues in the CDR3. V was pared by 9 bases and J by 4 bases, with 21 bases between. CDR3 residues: CARSPFQGGGTEAFF. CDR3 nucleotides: TGTGCCAGAAGTCCCTTTCAGGGTGGTGGCACTGAAGCTTTCTTT.

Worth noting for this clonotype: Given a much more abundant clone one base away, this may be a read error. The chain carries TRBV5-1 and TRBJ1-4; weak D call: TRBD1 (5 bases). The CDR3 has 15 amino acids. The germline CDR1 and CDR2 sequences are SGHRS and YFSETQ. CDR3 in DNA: TGCTCCAGCAGCTTGGAGGCAGGGACTAATGAAAAACTGTTTTTT. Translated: CSSSLEAGTNEKLFF.

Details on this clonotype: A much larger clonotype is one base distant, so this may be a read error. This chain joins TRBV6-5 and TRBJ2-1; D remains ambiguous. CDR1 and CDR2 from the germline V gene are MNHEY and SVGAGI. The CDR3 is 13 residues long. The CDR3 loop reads CASQRGSFNEQFF. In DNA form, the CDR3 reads TGTGCCAGCCAGCGCGGCTCCTTCAATGAGCAGTTCTTC.

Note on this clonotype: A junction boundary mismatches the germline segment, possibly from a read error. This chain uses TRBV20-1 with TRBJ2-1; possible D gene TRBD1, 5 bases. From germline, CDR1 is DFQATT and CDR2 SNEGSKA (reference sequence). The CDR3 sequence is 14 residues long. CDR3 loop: CSAYRQRTSNKQFF. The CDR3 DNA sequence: TGCAGTGCTTACCGTCAAAGGACATCCAATAAGCAGTTCTTC.

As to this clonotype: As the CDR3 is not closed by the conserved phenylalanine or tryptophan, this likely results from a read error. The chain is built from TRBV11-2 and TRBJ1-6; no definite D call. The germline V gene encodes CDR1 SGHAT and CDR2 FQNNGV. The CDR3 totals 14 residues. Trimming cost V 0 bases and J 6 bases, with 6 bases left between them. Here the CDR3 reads CASSLEASNSPLHA. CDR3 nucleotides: TGTGCCAGCAGCTTAGAAGCTAGTAATTCACCCCTCCACGCT.

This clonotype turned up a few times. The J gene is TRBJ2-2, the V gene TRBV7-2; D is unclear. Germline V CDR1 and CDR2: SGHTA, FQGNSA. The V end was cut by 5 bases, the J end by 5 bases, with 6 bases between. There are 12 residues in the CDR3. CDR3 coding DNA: TGTGCCAGCAGCCTTGGGACCGGGGAGCTGTTTTTT. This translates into CASSLGTGELFF.

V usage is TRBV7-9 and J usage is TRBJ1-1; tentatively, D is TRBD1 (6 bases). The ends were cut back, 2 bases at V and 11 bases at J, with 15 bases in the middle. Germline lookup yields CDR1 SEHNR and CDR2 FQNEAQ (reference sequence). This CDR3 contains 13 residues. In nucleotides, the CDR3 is TGTGCCAGCAGCTTAACTGGGGACACTAATGCTTTCTTT. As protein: CASSLTGDTNAFF.

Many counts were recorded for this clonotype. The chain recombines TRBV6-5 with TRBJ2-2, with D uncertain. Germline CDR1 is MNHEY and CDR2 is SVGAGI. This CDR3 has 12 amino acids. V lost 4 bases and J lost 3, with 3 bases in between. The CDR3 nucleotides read TGTGCCAGCAGTTTAGACACCGGGGAGCTGTTTTTT. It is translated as CASSLDTGELFF.

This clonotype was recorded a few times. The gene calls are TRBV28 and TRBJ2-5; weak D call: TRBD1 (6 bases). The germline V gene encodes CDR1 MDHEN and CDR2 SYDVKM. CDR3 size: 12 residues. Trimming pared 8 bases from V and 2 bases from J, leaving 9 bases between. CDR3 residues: CASGQGQETQYF. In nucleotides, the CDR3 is TGTGCCAGCGGGCAGGGGCAAGAGACCCAGTACTTC.

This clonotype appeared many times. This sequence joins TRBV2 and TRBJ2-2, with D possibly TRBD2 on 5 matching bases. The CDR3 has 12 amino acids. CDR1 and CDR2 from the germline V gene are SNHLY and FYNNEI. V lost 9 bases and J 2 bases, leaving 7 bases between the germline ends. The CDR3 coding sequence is TGTGCCAGTCTAGCTAACACCGGGGAGCTGTTTTTT. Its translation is CASLANTGELFF.

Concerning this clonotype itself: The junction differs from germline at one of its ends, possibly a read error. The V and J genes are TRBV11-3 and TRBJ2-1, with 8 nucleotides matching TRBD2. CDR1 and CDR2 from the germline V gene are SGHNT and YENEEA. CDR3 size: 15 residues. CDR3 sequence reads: CDSSTRTSWIVEQLF. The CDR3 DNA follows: TGTGACAGCAGTACCAGGACTAGCTGGATTGTTGAGCAGTTATTC.

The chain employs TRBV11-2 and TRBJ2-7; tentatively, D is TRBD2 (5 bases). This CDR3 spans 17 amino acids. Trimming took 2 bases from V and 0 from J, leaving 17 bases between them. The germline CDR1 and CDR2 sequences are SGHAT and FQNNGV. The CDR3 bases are TGTGCCAGCAGCTTATTTCCTGATCGGAGGTTCTCCTACGAGCAGTACTTC. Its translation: CASSLFPDRRFSYEQYF.

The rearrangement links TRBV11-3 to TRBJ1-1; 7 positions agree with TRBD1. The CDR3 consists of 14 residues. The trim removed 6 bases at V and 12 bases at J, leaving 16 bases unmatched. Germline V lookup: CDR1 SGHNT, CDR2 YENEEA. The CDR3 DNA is TGTGCCAGCAGGGACAGAAATGAAGGGGGCAAGACTTTCTTT. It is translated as CASRDRNEGGKTFF.

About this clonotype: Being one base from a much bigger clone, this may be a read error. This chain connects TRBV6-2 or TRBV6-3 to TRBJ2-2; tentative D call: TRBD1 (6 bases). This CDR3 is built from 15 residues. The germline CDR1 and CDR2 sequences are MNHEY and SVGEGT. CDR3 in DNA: TGTGCCAGCAGCCCACGAGACAGGTCCACCTGGGAGCTGTTTTTT. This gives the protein CASSPRDRSTWELFF.

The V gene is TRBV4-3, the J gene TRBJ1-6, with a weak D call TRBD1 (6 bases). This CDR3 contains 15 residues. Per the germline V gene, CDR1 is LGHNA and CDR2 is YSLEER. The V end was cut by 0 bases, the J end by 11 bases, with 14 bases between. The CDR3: CASSQECGGRTPLHF. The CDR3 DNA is TGCGCCAGCAGCCAAGAGTGCGGGGGCCGAACACCCCTCCACTTT.

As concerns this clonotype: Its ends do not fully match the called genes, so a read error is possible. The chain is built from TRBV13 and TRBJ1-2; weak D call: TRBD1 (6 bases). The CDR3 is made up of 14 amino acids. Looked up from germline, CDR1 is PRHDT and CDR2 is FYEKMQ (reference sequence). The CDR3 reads CVSSLEVGTLGYTF. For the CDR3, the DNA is TGTGTCAGCAGCTTAGAAGTCGGGACACTCGGCTACACCTTC.

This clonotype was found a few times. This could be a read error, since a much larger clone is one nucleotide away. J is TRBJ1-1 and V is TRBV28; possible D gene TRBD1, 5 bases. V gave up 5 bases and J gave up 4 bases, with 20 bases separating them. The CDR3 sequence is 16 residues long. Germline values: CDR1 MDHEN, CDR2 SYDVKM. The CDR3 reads CASSRGGAGMITEAFF. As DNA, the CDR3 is TGTGCCAGCAGTAGAGGAGGGGCGGGAATGATCACTGAAGCTTTCTTT.

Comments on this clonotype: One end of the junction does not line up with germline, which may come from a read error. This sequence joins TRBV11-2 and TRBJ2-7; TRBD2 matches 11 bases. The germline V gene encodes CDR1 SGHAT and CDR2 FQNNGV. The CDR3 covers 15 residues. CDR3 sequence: CASIYGTSGSYEQCF. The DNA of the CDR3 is TGTGCCAGCATCTACGGAACTAGCGGGAGCTACGAGCAGTGCTTC.